A single sample is the source of the 25 T cell receptor beta chains below, sequenced in a study of blood T cell repertoires in COVID-19. Sequencing used immunoSEQ multiplex PCR; TCRdb keeps in-frame clones, though not all of them. Of approximately 150,000 clones listed, 88% were seen once; the top ten hold approximately 1.8%. Sequenced sample: peripheral blood. The receptors stem from a man aged 70 or older with acute or convalescent COVID-19.

The chain uses TRBV7-3 and TRBJ2-7; D is possibly TRBD1 (5 bases). V gave up 5 bases and J gave up 0 bases, with 14 bases separating them. This CDR3 comprises 15 residues. The germline gives CDR1 SGHTA, CDR2 FQGTGA. CDR3 protein: CASSPRQSHSYEQYF. Here the CDR3 DNA reads TGTGCCAGCAGCCCCCGACAGTCACACTCCTACGAGCAGTACTTC.

This clone was seen a single time. This chain joins TRBV5-4 and TRBJ1-3, with 11 bases identical to TRBD1. Trimming at V came to 3 bases and at J to 3 bases, leaving 2 bases not matched to a gene. The CDR3 consists of 15 residues. Germline values: CDR1 SGHNT, CDR2 YYREEE (reference sequence). CDR3 residues: CASSYGTGGGNTIYF. The CDR3 DNA sequence: TGTGCCAGCAGCTACGGGACAGGGGGTGGAAACACCATATATTTT.

This clone was detected a few times. The V call is TRBV6-5, the J call TRBJ1-2; 7 bases are a match to TRBD1. The V gene end was trimmed by 2 bases and the J gene end by 3 bases; junction bases not matched to a gene: 3. CDR1 MNHEY and CDR2 SVGAGI come from the germline V gene. The CDR3 totals 14 residues. The DNA for the CDR3 is TGTGCCAGCAGTTACGTAGGGGGCGACTATGGCTACACCTTC. Translated: CASSYVGGDYGYTF.

In its sample, this clone was seen once. The chain carries TRBV6-5 and TRBJ2-5; D perhaps matches TRBD2 (5 bases). CDR1 is MNHEY and CDR2 is SVGAGI in the germline V gene. The CDR3 spans 15 residues. V was shortened by 6 bases and J by 0 bases, with 14 bases between the two germline ends. For the CDR3, the DNA is TGTGCCAGCAGCCGGACTCGGCGGGACCAAGAGACCCAGTACTTC. Amino acid sequence: CASSRTRRDQETQYF.

The chain has TRBV24-1 and TRBJ2-1, with 10 nucleotides matching TRBD2. The length of the CDR3 is 16 residues. Germline assignment: CDR1 KGHDR and CDR2 SFDVKD. J was trimmed by 2 bases and V by 3 bases; bases with no gene match: 3. The CDR3 coding sequence is TGTGCCACCAGTGATCCGAGCGGGAGGGCCTACAATGAGCAGTTCTTC. It is translated as CATSDPSGRAYNEQFF.

The chain recombines TRBV7-2 with TRBJ2-5; tentative D call: TRBD1 (5 bases). Per germline, CDR1 SGHTA and CDR2 FQGNSA. V was shortened by 1 base and J by 5 bases, with 8 bases between the two germline ends. This CDR3 region has 13 residues. The CDR3, as DNA: TGTGCCAGCAGCTTAGAGCAGGGTGAGACCCAGTACTTC. It yields the protein CASSLEQGETQYF.

The gene calls are TRBV3-1 (or the pseudogene TRBV3-2) and TRBJ1-2, with TRBD1 identical over 7 bases. The CDR3 consists of 15 residues. CDR1 and CDR2 from the germline V gene are LGHDT and YNNKEL (reference sequence). With V trimmed by 2 bases and J by 2 bases, 5 bases remained unmatched. CDR3 region: CASSQNLGGNYGYTF. Written as DNA, the CDR3 is TGTGCCAGCAGCCAAAATCTAGGGGGCAACTATGGCTACACCTTC.

The chain combines TRBV6-1 with TRBJ2-3; 10 bases are shared with TRBD1. J gave up 2 bases and V 4 bases, and 6 bases lay outside the gene matches. This CDR3 spans 16 amino acids. CDR1 and CDR2 (germline): MNHNS, SASEGT. CDR3 bases: TGTGCCAGCAGTGTGTGGACAGGGGGAACCACAGATACGCAGTATTTT. This encodes CASSVWTGGTTDTQYF.

This chain links TRBV6-5 with TRBJ1-2; D call uncertain. V was cut by 4 bases and J by 8 bases, with 8 bases left in between. Germline assignment: CDR1 MNHEY and CDR2 SVGAGI. This CDR3 spans 11 amino acids. DNA for the CDR3: TGTGCCAGCAGTTCCGTCGGGGGCTACACCTTC. Its translation: CASSSVGGYTF.

The chain uses TRBV3-1 (or the pseudogene TRBV3-2) and TRBJ2-7, with TRBD2 matching 7 bases. The CDR3 sequence is 16 residues long. The junction had 12 bases not matched to a gene; V was cut back by 0 bases and J by 7 bases. The germline V gene encodes CDR1 LGHDT and CDR2 YNNKEL (reference sequence). The CDR3 protein is CASSQDARRLGGEQYF. The CDR3 DNA follows: TGTGCCAGCAGCCAAGATGCCAGGCGACTGGGGGGGGAGCAGTACTTC.

The sample holds one count of this clone. V and J are TRBV5-1 and TRBJ1-1; 7 nucleotides match TRBD1. Per germline, CDR1 SGHRS and CDR2 YFSETQ. J was trimmed by 3 bases and V by 7 bases; bases with no gene match: 15. This CDR3 region has 16 residues. Here the CDR3 reads CASSGGTVKKDTEAFF. In DNA, the CDR3 is TGCGCCAGCTCCGGAGGGACAGTGAAAAAGGACACTGAAGCTTTCTTT.

The rearrangement joins TRBV19 to TRBJ1-3; D remains ambiguous. The CDR3 is made up of 15 amino acids. Deletions cut 4 bases from V and 0 bases from J, with 10 bases between. The germline gives CDR1 LNHDA, CDR2 SQIVND (reference sequence). The CDR3 region has the DNA TGTGCCAGTAGTACCCTGTCCAGCTCTGGAAACACCATATATTTT. It specifies CASSTLSSSGNTIYF.

The chain is built from TRBV28 and TRBJ1-2, with TRBD1 identical over 8 bases. With 4 bases clipped from V and 0 bases from J, the junction kept 10 bases outside the gene matches. The germline V gene has CDR1 MDHEN and CDR2 SYDVKM. There are 17 residues in the CDR3. The CDR3 sequence: CASSSPGTGSANYGYTF. In DNA form, the CDR3 reads TGTGCCAGCAGTTCACCCGGGACAGGCTCTGCTAACTATGGCTACACCTTC.

This rearrangement joins TRBV6-5 to TRBJ2-3; D is possibly TRBD2 (6 bases). Germline V CDR1 and CDR2: MNHEY, SVGAGI. CDR3 size: 15 residues. Trimming cost V 4 bases and J 5 bases, with 16 bases left between them. The CDR3 coding sequence is TGTGCCAGCAGTTCACCCTCCGGGAGTATAGATACGCAGTATTTT. Protein product: CASSSPSGSIDTQYF.

The rearrangement joins TRBV12-3 or TRBV12-4 to TRBJ2-5; 7 bases fit TRBD1. V dropped 6 bases and J dropped 5; count of bases not matched to a gene: 6. The CDR3 length is 13 residues. CDR3 bases: TGTGCCAGCAGAAAAACAGGGGTCGAGACCCAGTACTTC. Its protein product is CASRKTGVETQYF.

This clone was counted a single time. The chain combines TRBV18 with TRBJ2-5, with D possibly TRBD2 on 5 matching bases. From germline, CDR1 is KGHSH and CDR2 LQKENI. This CDR3 has 13 amino acids. V gave up 0 bases and J gave up 7 bases, with 9 bases separating them. This CDR3 reads CASSPPQGGTQYF. CDR3 coding DNA: TGTGCCAGCTCACCACCACAAGGAGGGACCCAGTACTTC. Full variable domain (outside the CDR3, taken from reference TRBV18 and TRBJ2-5): NAGVMQNPRHLVRRRGQEARLRCSPMKGHSHVYWYRQLPEEGLKFMVYLQKENIIDESGMPKERFSAEFPKEGPSILRIQQVVRGDSAAYFCASSPPQGGTQYFGPGTRLLVL.

V is TRBV13 and J is TRBJ2-7; 7 nucleotides line up with TRBD1. The trim removed 4 bases at V and 6 bases at J, leaving 9 bases unmatched. CDR1 and CDR2 from the germline V gene are PRHDT and FYEKMQ (reference sequence). The CDR3 has 14 residues. CDR3 amino acids: CASSSWTGTGEQYF. As DNA, the CDR3 is TGTGCCAGCAGCTCCTGGACAGGAACGGGCGAGCAGTACTTC.

The chain couples TRBV6-1 to TRBJ1-1, with D perhaps TRBD1 (6 bases). CDR3 size: 15 residues. Germline V gene data show CDR1 as MNHNS and CDR2 as SASEGT. The V and J ends lost 0 bases and 10 bases respectively, with 18 bases between them. The CDR3 sequence: CASSEAPGRGSRAFF. Written as DNA, the CDR3 is TGTGCCAGCAGTGAAGCGCCCGGCAGGGGAAGTCGAGCTTTCTTT.

A single count supports this clone. The V and J genes are TRBV25-1 and TRBJ1-2; tentatively, D is TRBD1 (5 bases). The CDR3 sequence is 17 residues long. V lost 1 base and J lost 0, with 15 bases in between. Germline CDR1 reads MGHDK; CDR2 reads SYGVNS. The CDR3 DNA is TGTGCCAGCAGTGAATCCGCAGGGCGACCCGCTAACTATGGCTACACCTTC. As protein: CASSESAGRPANYGYTF.

The chain links TRBV5-4 to TRBJ2-5, with D unclear. CDR3 length: 12 amino acids. V was cut by 0 bases and J by 12 bases, with 12 bases left in between. CDR1 is SGHNT and CDR2 is YYREEE in the germline V gene (reference sequence). CDR3: CASSLDAARKYF. The CDR3 region has the DNA TGTGCCAGCAGCTTGGATGCAGCGCGGAAGTACTTC.

This chain uses TRBV7-9 with TRBJ1-1, with D unresolved. The CDR3 is 13 amino acids. The ends were cut back, 0 bases at V and 3 bases at J, with 5 bases in the middle. Germline V gives CDR1 SEHNR, CDR2 FQNEAQ (reference sequence). CDR3 protein: CASSLALDTEAFF. CDR3 nucleotides: TGTGCCAGCAGCTTAGCCTTAGACACTGAAGCTTTCTTT.

This clone was seen just once. V and J are TRBV5-1 and TRBJ2-1, with D possibly being TRBD1 (6 bases). CDR3 length: 13 amino acids. The V end lost 2 bases, the J end lost 5 bases, and 8 bases lay between the germline ends. Looked up from germline, CDR1 is SGHRS and CDR2 is YFSETQ. The CDR3 bases are TGCGCCAGCAGCTTACAGGGTCACAATGAGCAGTTCTTC. Translation gives CASSLQGHNEQFF. The full variable domain, its missing parts supplied by reference TRBV5-1 and TRBJ2-1, is KAGVTQTPRYLIKTRGQQVTLSCSPISGHRSVSWYQQTPGQGLQFLFEYFSETQRNKGNFPGRFSGRQFSNSRSEMNVSTLELGDSALYLCASSLQGHNEQFFGPGTRLTVL.

The chain joins TRBV14 to TRBJ2-5, with 8 nucleotides matching TRBD2. The J segment lost 2 bases and the V segment lost 0 bases, leaving 8 bases of the junction unmatched. The CDR3 has 17 residues. Per the germline V gene, CDR1 is SGHDN and CDR2 is FVKESK. The chain's CDR3 is CASSQDSGGGPQETQYF. CDR3 in DNA: TGTGCCAGCAGCCAAGATAGCGGCGGGGGGCCACAAGAGACCCAGTACTTC.

The chain employs TRBV27 and TRBJ1-1; possible D gene TRBD1, 5 bases. In germline, CDR1 is MNHEY, CDR2 SMNVEV (reference sequence). This CDR3 region has 15 residues. The germline V and J ends were trimmed by 5 bases and 4 bases, with 17 bases remaining between them. This CDR3 is CASSPLLGPGTEAFF. CDR3 nucleotide sequence: TGTGCCAGCAGTCCTTTATTGGGGCCCGGCACTGAAGCTTTCTTT.

The rearrangement links TRBV14 to TRBJ1-6; no clear D. The CDR3 runs 14 residues. Germline V lookup: CDR1 SGHDN, CDR2 FVKESK. V lost 4 bases and J 9 bases, leaving 13 bases between the germline ends. The CDR3 region has the DNA TGTGCCAGCAGCCCGCAGGTTATTGCTTCACCCCTCCACTTT. Translating it yields CASSPQVIASPLHF.